The clone carrying this T cell receptor beta chain was counted between two and nine times. Its target is not known. Generation of TCR cDNA used 5'RACE template switching (which added a universal primer site and UMIs). TCRdb re-analysed the 5' RACE reads in MiXCR, keeping a single row per CDR3 protein. The sample lists roughly 140,000 distinct CDR3 sequences, more than 6% occurring once. In germline, CDR1 is DFQATT, CDR2 SNEGSKA (reference sequence). After removal of 5 bases from V and 3 bases from J, the junction contained 8 bases not matched to a gene. The CDR3 has 15 amino acids. These data are taken from a study of T cells after yellow fever vaccination. Study-wide background: The SMART-Seq v4 Ultra Low Input method served to prepare the low-cell-number fractions. The study, taken as a whole, reports: Clonotypes shared by both compartments, CD4 and CD8, made up a small share. Weaker overall was a secondary response that nonetheless peaked faster, on day 5 versus 15.

The source of this sequence is a man in his thirties or forties who received the YFV17D yellow fever vaccine. The sequences come from CD4+ T cells sorted from PBMCs, collected 5 days after the yellow fever booster vaccination. The chain combines TRBV20-1 with TRBJ2-3; TRBD1 matches 10 bases. CDR3 residues: CSAAEGTGATDTQYF. In DNA, the CDR3 is TGCAGTGCTGCGGAAGGGACAGGGGCAACAGATACGCAGTATTTT.